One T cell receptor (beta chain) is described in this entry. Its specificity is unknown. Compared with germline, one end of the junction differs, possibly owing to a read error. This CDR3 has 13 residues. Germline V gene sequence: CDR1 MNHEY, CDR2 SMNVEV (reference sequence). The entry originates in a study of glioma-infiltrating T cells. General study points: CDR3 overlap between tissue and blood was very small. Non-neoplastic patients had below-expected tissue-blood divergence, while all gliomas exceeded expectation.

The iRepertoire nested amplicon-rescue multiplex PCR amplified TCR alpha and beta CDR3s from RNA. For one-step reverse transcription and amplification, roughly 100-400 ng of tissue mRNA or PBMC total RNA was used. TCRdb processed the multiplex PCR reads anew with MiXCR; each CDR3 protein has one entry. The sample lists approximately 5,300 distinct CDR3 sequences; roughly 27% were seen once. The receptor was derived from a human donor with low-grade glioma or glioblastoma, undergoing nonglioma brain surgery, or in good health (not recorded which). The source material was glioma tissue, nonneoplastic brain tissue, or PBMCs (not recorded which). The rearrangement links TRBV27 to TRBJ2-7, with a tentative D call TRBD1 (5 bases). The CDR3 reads CASVLAPARQPSF. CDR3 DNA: TGTGCCAGCGTTTTAGCCCCCGCCCGACAGCCTTCCTTC.